The present T cell receptor (beta chain) was sequenced within a study of T cells in tuberculosis. Whole-study findings and limits: The TCR-beta difference was not significant; alpha differences partly reflected length.

A remark on this clone: Its antigen remains unknown.

Time point given: new active TB diagnosis, blood taken before or within 7 days of starting treatment. Each donor contributed about 100,000 T cells on average, unsorted. The CDR3 covers 14 residues. Trimming stripped 6 bases from V and 0 bases from J, with 12 bases between. The germline gives CDR1 LNHDA, CDR2 SQIVND (reference sequence). The data were produced by immunoSEQ multiplex PCR, yet TCRdb's version contains in-frame clones alone and is incomplete. This table has roughly 35,000 clones, around 90% appearing once. The specimen was PBMCs, collected at tuberculosis diagnosis. V gene TRBV19 combines with J gene TRBJ2-7; a weak D match, TRBD2 (5 bases). The receptor was derived from an adult with tuberculosis. Some clones in this sample may be carry-over from other donors' samples. CDR3 in DNA: TGTGCCAGTAGCCTCGGACTTACCTCCTACGAGCAGTACTTC. It codes for CASSLGLTSYEQYF.